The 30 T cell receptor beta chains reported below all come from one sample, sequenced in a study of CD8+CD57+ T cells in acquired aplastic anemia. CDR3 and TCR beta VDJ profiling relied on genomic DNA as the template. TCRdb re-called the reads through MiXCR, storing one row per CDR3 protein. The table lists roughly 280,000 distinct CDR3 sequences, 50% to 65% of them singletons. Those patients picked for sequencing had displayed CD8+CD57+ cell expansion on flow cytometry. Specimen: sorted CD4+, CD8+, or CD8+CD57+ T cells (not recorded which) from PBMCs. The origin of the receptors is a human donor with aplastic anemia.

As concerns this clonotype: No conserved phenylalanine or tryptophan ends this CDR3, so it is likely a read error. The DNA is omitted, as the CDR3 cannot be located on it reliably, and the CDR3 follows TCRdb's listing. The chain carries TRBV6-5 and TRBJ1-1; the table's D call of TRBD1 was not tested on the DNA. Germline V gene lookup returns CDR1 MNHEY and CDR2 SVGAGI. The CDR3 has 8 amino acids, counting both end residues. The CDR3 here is CASRKGQV.

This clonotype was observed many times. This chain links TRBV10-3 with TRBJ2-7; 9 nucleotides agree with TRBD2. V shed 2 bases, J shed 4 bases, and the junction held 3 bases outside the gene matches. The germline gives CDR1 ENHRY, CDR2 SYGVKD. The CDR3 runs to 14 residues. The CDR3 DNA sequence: TGTGCCATCAGTGAGGCGGGAGGGGTGTACGAGCAGTACTTC. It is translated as CAISEAGGVYEQYF.

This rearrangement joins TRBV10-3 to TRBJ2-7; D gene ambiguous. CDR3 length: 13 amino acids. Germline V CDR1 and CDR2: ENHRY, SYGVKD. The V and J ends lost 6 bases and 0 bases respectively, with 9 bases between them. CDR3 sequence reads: CAIRRGFSYEQYF. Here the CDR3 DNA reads TGTGCCATCAGGAGAGGTTTCTCCTACGAGCAGTACTTC.

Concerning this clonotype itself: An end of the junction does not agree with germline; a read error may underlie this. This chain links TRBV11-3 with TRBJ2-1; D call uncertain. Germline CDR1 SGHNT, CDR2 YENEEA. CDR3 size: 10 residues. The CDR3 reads CASSLEGMVF. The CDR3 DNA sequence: TGTGCCAGCAGCTTAGAGGGCATGGTCTTC.

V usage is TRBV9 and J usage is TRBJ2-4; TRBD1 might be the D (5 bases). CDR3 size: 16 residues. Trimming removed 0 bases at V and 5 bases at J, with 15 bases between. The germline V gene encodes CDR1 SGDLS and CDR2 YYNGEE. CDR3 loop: CASSVGLQGGENIQYF. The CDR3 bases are TGTGCCAGCAGCGTAGGACTGCAGGGCGGCGAAAACATTCAGTACTTC. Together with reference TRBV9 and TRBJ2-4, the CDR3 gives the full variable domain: DSGVTQTPKHLITATGQRVTLRCSPRSGDLSVYWYQQSLDQGLQFLIQYYNGEERAKGNILERFSAQQFPDLHSELNLSSLELGDSALYFCASSVGLQGGENIQYFGAGTRLSVL.

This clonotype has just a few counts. CDR3 in amino acids: CASSSKTGELFF. The CDR3 DNA reads as TGTGCCAGCAGCTCGAAAACAGGGGAGCTGTTTTTT. J is TRBJ2-2 and V is TRBV5-4; no definite D call. Germline V gene sequence: CDR1 SGHNT, CDR2 YYREEE (reference sequence). This CDR3 region has 12 residues. Between the trimmed V and J ends, which lost 3 bases and 8 bases, there was a span of 8 bases.

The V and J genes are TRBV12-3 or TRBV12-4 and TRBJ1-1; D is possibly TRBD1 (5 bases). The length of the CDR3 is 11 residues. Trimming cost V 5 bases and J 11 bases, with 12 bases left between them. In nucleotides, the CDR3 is TGTGCCAGCAGTGACCGGGACCGCGCTTTCTTT. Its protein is CASSDRDRAFF.

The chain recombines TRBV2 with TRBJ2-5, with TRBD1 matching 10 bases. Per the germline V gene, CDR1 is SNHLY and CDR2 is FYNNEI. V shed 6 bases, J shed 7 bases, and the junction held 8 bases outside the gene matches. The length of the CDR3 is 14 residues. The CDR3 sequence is CASRLDRGPGTQYF. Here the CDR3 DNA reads TGTGCCAGCAGACTCGACAGGGGGCCGGGGACCCAGTACTTC.

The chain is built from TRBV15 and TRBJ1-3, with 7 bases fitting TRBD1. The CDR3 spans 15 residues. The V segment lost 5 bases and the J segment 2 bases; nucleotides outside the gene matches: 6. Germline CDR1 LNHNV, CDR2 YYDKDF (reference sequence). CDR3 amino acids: CATSADRDPGNTIYF. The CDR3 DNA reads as TGTGCCACCAGCGCAGACAGGGATCCTGGAAACACCATATATTTT.

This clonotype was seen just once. The CDR3 DNA reads TGTGCCAGCAGCTCACCGTTGGGGGGCCCGAACACTGAAGCTTTCTTT. It yields the protein CASSSPLGGPNTEAFF. The rearrangement joins TRBV7-9 to TRBJ1-1, with TRBD1 as a possible D gene (6 bases). CDR1 and CDR2 (germline): SEHNR, FQNEAQ (reference sequence). This CDR3 is 16 amino acids long. V lost 4 bases to trimming and J lost 1 base, with 16 bases between them.

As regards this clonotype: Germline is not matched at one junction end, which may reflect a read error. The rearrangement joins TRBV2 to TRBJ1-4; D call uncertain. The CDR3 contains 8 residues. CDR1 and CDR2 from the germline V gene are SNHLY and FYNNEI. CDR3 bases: TGTGCCGCCCCAGGCAGGAGTTTT. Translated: CAAPGRSF. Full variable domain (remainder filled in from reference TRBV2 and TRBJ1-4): EPEVTQTPSHQVTQMGQEVILRCVPISNHLYFYWYRQILGQKVEFLVSFYNNEISEKSEIFDDQFSVERPDGSNFTLKIRSTKLEDSAMYFCAAPGRSFGSGTQLSVL.

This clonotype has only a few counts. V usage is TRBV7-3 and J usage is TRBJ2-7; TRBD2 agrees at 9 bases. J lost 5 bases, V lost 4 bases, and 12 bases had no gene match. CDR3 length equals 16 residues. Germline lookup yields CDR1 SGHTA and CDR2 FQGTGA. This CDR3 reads CASSSVPGLAINEQYF. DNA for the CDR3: TGTGCCAGCAGCTCTGTCCCGGGACTAGCTATCAACGAGCAGTACTTC. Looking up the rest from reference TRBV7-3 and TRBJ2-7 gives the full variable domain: GAGVSQTPSNKVTEKGKYVELRCDPISGHTALYWYRQSLGQGPEFLIYFQGTGAADDSGLPNDRFFAVRPEGSVSTLKIQRTERGDSAVYLCASSSVPGLAINEQYFGPGTRLTVT.

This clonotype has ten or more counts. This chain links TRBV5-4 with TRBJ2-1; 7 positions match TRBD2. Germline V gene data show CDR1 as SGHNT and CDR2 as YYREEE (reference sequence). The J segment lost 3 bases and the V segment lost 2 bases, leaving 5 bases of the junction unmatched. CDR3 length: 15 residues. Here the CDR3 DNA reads TGTGCCAGCAGCTTAGCGGGAAACGGCTACAATGAGCAGTTCTTC. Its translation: CASSLAGNGYNEQFF.

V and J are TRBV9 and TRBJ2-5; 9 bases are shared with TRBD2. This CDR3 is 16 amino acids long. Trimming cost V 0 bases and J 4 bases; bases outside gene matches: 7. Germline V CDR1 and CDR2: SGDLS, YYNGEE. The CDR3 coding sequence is TGTGCCAGCAGCGTAGAGGGCGGGAGGGCCGGAGAGACCCAGTACTTC. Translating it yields CASSVEGGRAGETQYF.

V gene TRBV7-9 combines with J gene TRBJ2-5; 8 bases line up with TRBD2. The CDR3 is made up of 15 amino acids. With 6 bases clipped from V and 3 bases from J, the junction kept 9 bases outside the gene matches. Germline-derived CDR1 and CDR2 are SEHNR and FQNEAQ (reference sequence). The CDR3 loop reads CASSRGGDAKETQYF. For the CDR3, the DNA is TGTGCCAGCAGTCGGGGGGGGGACGCAAAAGAGACCCAGTACTTC. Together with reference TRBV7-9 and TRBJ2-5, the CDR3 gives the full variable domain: DTGVSQNPRHKITKRGQNVTFRCDPISEHNRLYWYRQTLGQGPEFLTYFQNEAQLEKSRLLSDRFSAERPKGSFSTLEIQRTEQGDSAMYLCASSRGGDAKETQYFGPGTRLLVL.

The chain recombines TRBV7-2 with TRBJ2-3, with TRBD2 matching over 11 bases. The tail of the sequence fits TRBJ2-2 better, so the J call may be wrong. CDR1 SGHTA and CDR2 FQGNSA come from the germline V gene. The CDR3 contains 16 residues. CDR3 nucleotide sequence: TGTGCCAGCAGCTTAGTAGCGGGAGGGTCTCCCGGGGAGCTGTTTTTT. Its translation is CASSLVAGGSPGELFF.

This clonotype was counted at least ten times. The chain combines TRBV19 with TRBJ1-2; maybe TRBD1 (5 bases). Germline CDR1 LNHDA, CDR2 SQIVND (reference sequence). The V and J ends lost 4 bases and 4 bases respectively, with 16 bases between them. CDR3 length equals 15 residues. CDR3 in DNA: TGTGCCAGTAGTACAGCCAGGGTAATAGGCTATGGCTACACCTTC. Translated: CASSTARVIGYGYTF.

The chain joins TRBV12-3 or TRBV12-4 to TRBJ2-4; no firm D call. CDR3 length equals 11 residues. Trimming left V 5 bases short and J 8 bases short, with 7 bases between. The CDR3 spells CASSPWDIQYF. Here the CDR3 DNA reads TGTGCCAGCAGTCCTTGGGACATTCAGTACTTC.

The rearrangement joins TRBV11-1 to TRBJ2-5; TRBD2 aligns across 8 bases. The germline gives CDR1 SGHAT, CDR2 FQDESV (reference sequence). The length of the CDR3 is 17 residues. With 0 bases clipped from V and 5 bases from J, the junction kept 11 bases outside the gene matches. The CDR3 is CASSLAGAGGPGETQYF. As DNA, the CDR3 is TGTGCCAGCAGCTTAGCGGGGGCGGGAGGCCCTGGGGAGACCCAGTACTTC.

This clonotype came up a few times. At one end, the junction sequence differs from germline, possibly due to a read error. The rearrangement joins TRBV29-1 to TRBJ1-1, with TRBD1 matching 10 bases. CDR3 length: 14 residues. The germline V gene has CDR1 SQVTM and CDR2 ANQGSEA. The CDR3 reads CSGRQGARGTGAFF. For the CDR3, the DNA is TGCAGCGGTCGACAGGGGGCGAGGGGAACTGGAGCTTTCTTT. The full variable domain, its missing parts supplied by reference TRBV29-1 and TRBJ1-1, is SAVISQKPSRDICQRGTSLTIQCQVDSQVTMMFWYRQQPGQSLTLIATANQGSEATYESGFVIDKFPISRPNLTFSTLTVSNMSPEDSSIYLCSGRQGARGTGAFFGQGTRLTVV.

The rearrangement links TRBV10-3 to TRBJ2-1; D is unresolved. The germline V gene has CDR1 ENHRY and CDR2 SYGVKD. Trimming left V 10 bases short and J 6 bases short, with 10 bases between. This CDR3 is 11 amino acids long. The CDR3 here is CATRSLNEQFF. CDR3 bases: TGTGCCACCCGATCCCTCAATGAGCAGTTCTTC.

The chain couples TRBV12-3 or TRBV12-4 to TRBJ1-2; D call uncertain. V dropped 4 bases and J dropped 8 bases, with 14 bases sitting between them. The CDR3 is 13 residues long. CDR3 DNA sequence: TGTGCCAGCAGTTCCGGCACGGCCCTCGGCTACACCTTC. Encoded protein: CASSSGTALGYTF.

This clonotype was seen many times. The CDR3 loop reads CASSSLAGVDTGELFF. CDR3 bases: TGTGCCAGCAGCTCGTTAGCGGGGGTGGACACCGGGGAGCTGTTTTTT. V usage is TRBV7-3 and J usage is TRBJ2-2, with 9 positions matching TRBD2. CDR3 length: 16 residues. The V gene's germline CDR1 is SGHTA and CDR2 FQGTGA. Trimming at V came to 4 bases and at J to 3 bases, leaving 6 bases not matched to a gene. Filled out from reference TRBV7-3 and TRBJ2-2, the complete variable domain reads GAGVSQTPSNKVTEKGKYVELRCDPISGHTALYWYRQSLGQGPEFLIYFQGTGAADDSGLPNDRFFAVRPEGSVSTLKIQRTERGDSAVYLCASSSLAGVDTGELFFGEGSRLTVL.

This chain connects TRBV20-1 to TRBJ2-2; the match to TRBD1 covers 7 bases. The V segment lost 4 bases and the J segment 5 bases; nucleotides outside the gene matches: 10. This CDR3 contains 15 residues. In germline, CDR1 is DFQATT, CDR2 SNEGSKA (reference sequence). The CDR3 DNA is TGCAGTGCTACCCCGGCAGGGGGAAGAACCGGGGAGCTGTTTTTT. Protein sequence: CSATPAGGRTGELFF.

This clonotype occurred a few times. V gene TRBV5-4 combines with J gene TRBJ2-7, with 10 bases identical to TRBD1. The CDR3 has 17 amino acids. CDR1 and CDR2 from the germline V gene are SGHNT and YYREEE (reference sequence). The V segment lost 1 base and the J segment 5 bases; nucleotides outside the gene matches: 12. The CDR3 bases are TGTGCCAGCAGCTTGTATCCGGGACAGGGGATAGGCGACGAGCAGTACTTC. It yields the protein CASSLYPGQGIGDEQYF.

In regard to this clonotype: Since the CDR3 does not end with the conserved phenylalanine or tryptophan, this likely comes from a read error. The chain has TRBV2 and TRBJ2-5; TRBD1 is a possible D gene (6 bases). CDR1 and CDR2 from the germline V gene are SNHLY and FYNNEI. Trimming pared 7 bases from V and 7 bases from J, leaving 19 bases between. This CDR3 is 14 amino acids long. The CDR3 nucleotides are TGTGCCAGCACCAGGACAGTGGGCCCGGGGACCCAGTACTCC. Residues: CASTRTVGPGTQYS.

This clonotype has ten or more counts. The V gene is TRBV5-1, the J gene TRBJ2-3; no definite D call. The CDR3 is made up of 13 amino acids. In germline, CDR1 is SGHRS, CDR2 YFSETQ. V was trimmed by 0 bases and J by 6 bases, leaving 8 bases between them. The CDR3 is CASSLVVMDTQYF. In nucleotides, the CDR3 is TGCGCCAGCAGCTTGGTTGTAATGGATACGCAGTATTTT.

In DNA form, the CDR3 reads TGCGCCAGCAGCCTACTTAGCGCGGACAGGGAAGTTTCCTACGAGCAGTACTTC. Its protein product is CASSLLSADREVSYEQYF. The genes are TRBV10-2 and TRBJ2-7, with 8 bases that match TRBD1. The CDR3 sequence is 18 residues long. Trimming removed 6 bases from V and 1 base from J; junction bases left unmatched: 17. In germline, CDR1 is WSHSY, CDR2 SAAADI.

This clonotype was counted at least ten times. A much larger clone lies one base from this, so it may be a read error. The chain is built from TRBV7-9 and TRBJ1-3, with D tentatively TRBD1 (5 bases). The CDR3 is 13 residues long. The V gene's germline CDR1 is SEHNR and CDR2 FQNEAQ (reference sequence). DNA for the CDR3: TGTGCCATCAGGGCACCCTCTGGAAGCACCATATATTTT. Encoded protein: CAIRAPSGSTIYF.

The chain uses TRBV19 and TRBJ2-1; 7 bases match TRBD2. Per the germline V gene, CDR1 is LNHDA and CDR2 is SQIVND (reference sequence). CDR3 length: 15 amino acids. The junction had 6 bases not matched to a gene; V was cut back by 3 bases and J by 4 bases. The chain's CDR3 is CASSIGAGEYNEQFF. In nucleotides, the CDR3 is TGTGCCAGTAGTATCGGGGCGGGGGAGTACAATGAGCAGTTCTTC.